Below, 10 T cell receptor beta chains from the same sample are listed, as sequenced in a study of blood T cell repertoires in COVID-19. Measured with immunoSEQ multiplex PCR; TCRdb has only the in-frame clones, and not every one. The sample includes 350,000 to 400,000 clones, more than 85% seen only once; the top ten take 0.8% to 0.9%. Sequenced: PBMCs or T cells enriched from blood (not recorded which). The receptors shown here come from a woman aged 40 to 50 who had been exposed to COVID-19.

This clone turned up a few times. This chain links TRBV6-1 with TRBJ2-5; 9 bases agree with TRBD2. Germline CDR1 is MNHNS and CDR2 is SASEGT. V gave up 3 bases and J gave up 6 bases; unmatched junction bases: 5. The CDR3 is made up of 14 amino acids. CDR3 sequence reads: CASSDSGGSKTQYF. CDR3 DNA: TGTGCCAGCAGTGACAGCGGGGGGAGCAAGACCCAGTACTTC.

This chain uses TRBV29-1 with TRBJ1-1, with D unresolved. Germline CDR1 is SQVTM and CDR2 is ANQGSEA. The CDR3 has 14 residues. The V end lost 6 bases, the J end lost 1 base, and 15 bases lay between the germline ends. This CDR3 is CSVPGPQENTEAFF. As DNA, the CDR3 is TGCAGCGTGCCTGGCCCACAAGAGAACACTGAAGCTTTCTTT.

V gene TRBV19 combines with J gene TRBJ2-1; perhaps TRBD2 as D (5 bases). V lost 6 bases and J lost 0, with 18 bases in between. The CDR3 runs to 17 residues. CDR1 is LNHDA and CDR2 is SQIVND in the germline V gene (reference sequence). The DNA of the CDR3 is TGTGCCAGTAGCCTCTACGGACTCTTGAGCTCCTACAATGAGCAGTTCTTC. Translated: CASSLYGLLSSYNEQFF.

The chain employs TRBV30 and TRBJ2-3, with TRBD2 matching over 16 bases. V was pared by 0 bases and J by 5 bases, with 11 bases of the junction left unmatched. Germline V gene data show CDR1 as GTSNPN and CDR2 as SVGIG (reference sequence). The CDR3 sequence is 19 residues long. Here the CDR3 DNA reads TGTGCCTGGAGTGTACCGGGACTAGCGGGGGGGCGTCGTAGAGATACGCAGTATTTT. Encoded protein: CAWSVPGLAGGRRRDTQYF.

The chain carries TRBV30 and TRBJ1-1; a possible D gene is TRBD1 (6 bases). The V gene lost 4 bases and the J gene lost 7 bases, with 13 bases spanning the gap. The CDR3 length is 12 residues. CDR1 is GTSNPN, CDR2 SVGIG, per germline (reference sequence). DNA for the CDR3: TGTGCCTGGATTCCCCAGGGGAGTGAAGCTTTCTTT. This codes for CAWIPQGSEAFF.

The DNA of the CDR3 is TGTGCCAGCAGCTCCCGCCAGCGGAGTTTCAAGGCCCAGCATTTT. Translating it yields CASSSRQRSFKAQHF. This sequence joins TRBV7-8 and TRBJ1-5; D gene unclear. This CDR3 is 15 amino acids long. CDR1 is SGHVS and CDR2 is FQNEAQ in the germline V gene. V dropped 4 bases and J dropped 11 bases, with 21 bases sitting between them.

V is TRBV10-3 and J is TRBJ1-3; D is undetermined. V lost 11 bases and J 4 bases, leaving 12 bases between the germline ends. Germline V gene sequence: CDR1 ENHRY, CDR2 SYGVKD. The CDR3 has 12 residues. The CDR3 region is CALLGFGNTIYF. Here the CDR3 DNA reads TGTGCCCTCCTAGGATTCGGAAACACCATATATTTT.

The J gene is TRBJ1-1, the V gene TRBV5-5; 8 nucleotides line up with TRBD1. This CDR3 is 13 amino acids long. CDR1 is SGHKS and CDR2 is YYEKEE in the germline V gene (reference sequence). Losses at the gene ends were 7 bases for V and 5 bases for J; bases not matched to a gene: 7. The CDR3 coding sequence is TGTGCCAGCGCTACAGGGGGTGGTACTGAAGCTTTCTTT. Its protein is CASATGGGTEAFF.

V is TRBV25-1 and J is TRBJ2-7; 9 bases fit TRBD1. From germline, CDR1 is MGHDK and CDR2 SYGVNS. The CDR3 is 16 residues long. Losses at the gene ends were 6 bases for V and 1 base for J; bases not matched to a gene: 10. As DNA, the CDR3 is TGTGCCAGCAGGCAGAGGGGTGGGACAGGGTCCTACGAGCAGTACTTC. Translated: CASRQRGGTGSYEQYF.

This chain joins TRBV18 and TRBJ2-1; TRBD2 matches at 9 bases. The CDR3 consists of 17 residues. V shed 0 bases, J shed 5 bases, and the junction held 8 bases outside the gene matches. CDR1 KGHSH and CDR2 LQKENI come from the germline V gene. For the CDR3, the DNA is TGTGCCAGCTCACCACCGCGGGGAAAGCGGGGGGACAATGAGCAGTTCTTC. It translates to CASSPPRGKRGDNEQFF.